These T cell receptor beta chains were read from a single sample in a study of identical twins. TCRdb re-analysed the 5' RACE reads in MiXCR, keeping a single row per CDR3 protein. The sample has 460,000 or so distinct CDR3 sequences, approximately 15% seen once. This sample also appeared in a second study, on yellow fever vaccine responses in identical twins.

Specimen: CD4+ T cells sorted from blood. These receptors were collected from a woman aged 18 to 35 in good health. CDR3s include the opening cysteine and the closing phenylalanine or tryptophan. A D gene is named only where the DNA matches it firmly. The size field is filled for only some rows; it gives once, few, many or a size class.

TRBV18,TRBJ2-3,NA,14,TRBD1,TGTGCCAGCTCGGGACAGGGGGATCTGGATACGCAGTATTTT,CASSGQGDLDTQYF
TRBV5-1,TRBJ2-7,NA,15,TRBD1,TGCGCCAGCAGGTATTCAGGACAGGGTTCCTACGAGCAGTACTTC,CASRYSGQGSYEQYF
TRBV4-3,TRBJ2-4,NA,18,TRBD1,TGCGCCAGCAGCCAAGATCTGGGACAGGGGTTTGCCAAAAACATTCAGTACTTC,CASSQDLGQGFAKNIQYF
TRBV15,TRBJ2-1,NA,17,NA,TGTGCCACCAGCAGAGCCTTGGCAGGCTTATTGGGGAATGAGCAGTTCTTC,CATSRALAGLLGNEQFF
TRBV12-3/TRBV12-4,TRBJ1-2,NA,16,NA,TGTGCCAGCAGTTTTGCAAGGCGGTCCGGCAACTATGGCTACACCTTC,CASSFARRSGNYGYTF
TRBV15,TRBJ2-1,few,15,NA,TGTGCCACCAGCAGCCGAGGGGACCCCTACAATGAGCAGTTCTTC,CATSSRGDPYNEQFF
TRBV24-1,TRBJ2-3,many,16,NA,TGTGCCACCAGTGATGACATTACGGGGCCGCCAGATACGCAGTATTTT,CATSDDITGPPDTQYF
TRBV19,TRBJ1-5,few,16,NA,TGTGCCAGTAGTACTGACACCTCGTTGCGCGGTCAGCCCCAGCATTTT,CASSTDTSLRGQPQHF
TRBV5-1,TRBJ2-2,few,16,TRBD2,TGCGCCAGCAGCTGGACCGGGACTAGCGGGACCGGGGAGCTGTTTTTT,CASSWTGTSGTGELFF
TRBV29-1,TRBJ1-2,few,14,NA,TGCAGCGTTGAAGAAAAGGGAAGGAGGCCTGGCTACACCTTC,CSVEEKGRRPGYTF
TRBV29-1,TRBJ2-5,many,15,TRBD2,TGCAGCGTTGTTGGTACGGGAGGGATCGGAGAGACCCAGTACTTC,CSVVGTGGIGETQYF
TRBV28,TRBJ2-1,NA,16,TRBD2,TGTGCCAGCAGCCCACTGACGGGAAGCGGGGACAATGAGCAGTTCTTC,CASSPLTGSGDNEQFF
TRBV6-1,TRBJ1-1,few,15,NA,TGTGCCAGCAGTGAACCACGGCGGATGGACACTGAAGCTTTCTTT,CASSEPRRMDTEAFF
TRBV7-8,TRBJ2-2,few,16,NA,TGTGCCAGCAGCTTACGGGAACAGATGAACACCGGGGAGCTGTTTTTT,CASSLREQMNTGELFF
TRBV3-1,TRBJ2-4,few,15,NA,TGTGCCAGCAGCCAAGTTAGACGGGCGGGAAACATTCAGTACTTC,CASSQVRRAGNIQYF
TRBV10-3,TRBJ1-1,NA,12,NA,TGTGCCACCTCGGACAAGAACACTGAAGCTTTCTTT,CATSDKNTEAFF
TRBV5-1,TRBJ2-7,NA,14,NA,TGCGCCAGCAGCTCGAAGCACACAGGGCACGAGCAGTACTTC,CASSSKHTGHEQYF
TRBV29-1,TRBJ2-1,many,15,TRBD2,TGCAGCGTTGTGGGGGGGTTTTGGGGGTACAATGAGCAGTTCTTC,CSVVGGFWGYNEQFF
TRBV5-5,TRBJ2-3,many,15,TRBD2,TGTGCCAGCAGCCGCGGGGTAGCGGGAGCAGATACGCAGTATTTT,CASSRGVAGADTQYF
TRBV25-1,TRBJ1-2,NA,15,TRBD1,TGTGCCAGCAGTGACCTCGGACAGGGGGCGCGTGGCTACACCTTC,CASSDLGQGARGYTF
TRBV10-3,TRBJ2-3,NA,13,NA,TGTGCCACCACCAGGGACCCCACAGATACGCAGTATTTT,CATTRDPTDTQYF
TRBV27,TRBJ2-1,NA,16,NA,TGTGCCAGCAGTTTATGGAGGGGTAGGTTGGACAATGAGCAGTTCTTC,CASSLWRGRLDNEQFF
TRBV6-5,TRBJ2-1,NA,17,NA,TGTGCCAGCAGTTACACCCCCGGCTTAGAGGGAAACAATGAGCAGTTCTTC,CASSYTPGLEGNNEQFF
TRBV29-1,TRBJ2-7,few,11,NA,TGCAGCGTTGGGCATTTCTACGAGCAGTACTTC,CSVGHFYEQYF